Listed here are 4 T cell receptor beta chains from one sample, sequenced in a study of blood T cell repertoires in COVID-19. Only in-frame clones appear in the TCRdb table, and some are missing; sequencing was by immunoSEQ multiplex PCR. The sample includes fewer than 300,000 clones, about three quarters of them seen just once. Sequencing was done on a sample of peripheral blood. These receptors were taken from a woman aged 80 or older with acute or convalescent COVID-19.

This chain connects TRBV19 to TRBJ2-1, with TRBD1 matching 7 bases. The length of the CDR3 is 12 residues. V shed 2 bases, J shed 9 bases, and the junction held 1 base outside the gene matches. CDR1 LNHDA and CDR2 SQIVND come from the germline V gene (reference sequence). The CDR3 region is CASSIYRGEQFF. CDR3 DNA: TGTGCCAGTAGTATATACAGGGGTGAGCAGTTCTTC.

This rearrangement joins TRBV4-1 to TRBJ2-5; possible D gene TRBD1, 5 bases. Per germline, CDR1 MGHRA and CDR2 YSYEKL. The CDR3 is 15 residues long. Between the trimmed V and J ends, which lost 0 bases and 4 bases, there was a span of 12 bases. The CDR3, as DNA: TGCGCCAGCAGCCAAGACCCCCGCAGGGTAGAGACCCAGTACTTC. Protein sequence: CASSQDPRRVETQYF.

The chain uses TRBV3-1 (or the pseudogene TRBV3-2) and TRBJ1-5; TRBD1 agrees at 8 bases. Trimming removed 2 bases from V and 0 bases from J; junction bases left unmatched: 6. This CDR3 is built from 17 residues. Germline CDR1 is LGHDT and CDR2 is YNNKEL (reference sequence). DNA of the CDR3: TGTGCCAGCAGCCAACAACAGGGGGGGAATAGCAATCAGCCCCAGCATTTT. It is translated as CASSQQQGGNSNQPQHF.

J is TRBJ1-3 and V is TRBV9; D is uncertain. Trimming pared 0 bases from V and 0 bases from J, leaving 13 bases between. Germline V gene data show CDR1 as SGDLS and CDR2 as YYNGEE. The CDR3 has 17 residues. The CDR3 coding sequence is TGTGCCAGCAGCGTAGACCCCGGGTTAACCTCTGGAAACACCATATATTTT. It is translated as CASSVDPGLTSGNTIYF.